These T cell receptor beta chains were read from a single sample in a study of control samples from healthy donors and cancer patients. Sequencing used immunoSEQ multiplex PCR; TCRdb keeps in-frame clones, though not all of them. The data hold under 40,000 clones, with around 82% observed a single time. Sequencing was done on a sample of PBMCs. Every receptor here comes from a woman aged 60 to 75 with lung cancer. Each CDR3 is given with its conserved first and last residue. D genes are given only for firm matches. Clone size is given for some rows only: seen once, a few or many times, or a class if the clone is expanded.

.,.,TRBV6-2/TRBV6-3,TRBJ2-3,TGTGCCAGCAGTTACTCCTCGCTCGCGACCTTCGGCACAGATACGCAGTATTTT,CASSYSSLATFGTDTQYF
TRBD2,.,TRBV6-5,TRBJ2-7,TGTGCCAGCAGTTCGAAACTAGCGGGAGACGAGCAGTACTTC,CASSSKLAGDEQYF
.,.,TRBV6-4,TRBJ2-5,TGTGCCAGCCTCCTTCGGGAGACCCAGTACTTC,CASLLRETQYF
.,.,TRBV7-2,TRBJ1-5,TGTGCCAGCAGCTTTAACAGCAATCAGCCCCAGCATTTT,CASSFNSNQPQHF
TRBD1,.,TRBV2,TRBJ1-5,TGTGCCAGCGGACAGGGGGCCAATCAGCCCCAGCATTTT,CASGQGANQPQHF
.,.,TRBV27,TRBJ2-2,TGTGCCAGCAGCGAAGGGGGGCTTTACACCGGGGAGCTGTTTTTT,CASSEGGLYTGELFF
.,.,TRBV4-1,TRBJ2-4,TGCGCCAGCAGCCAAGATACGGCATCCAAAAACATTCAGTACTTC,CASSQDTASKNIQYF
.,once,TRBV21-1,TRBJ2-1,TGTGCCACCTGGAAAGTGGGGGGCTCCTACAATGAGCAGTTCTTC,CATWKVGGSYNEQFF
.,.,TRBV2,TRBJ2-4,TGTGCCAGCAGTGAACTCGTGCAGATAGCCAAAAACATTCAGTACTTC,CASSELVQIAKNIQYF
.,.,TRBV7-3,TRBJ1-6,TGTGCCAGCAGCTTATTCGTAGGGTCCAGTTCACCCCTCCACTTT,CASSLFVGSSSPLHF
TRBD2,.,TRBV6-5,TRBJ2-7,TGTGCCAGCAGTATCTTGGCCGGGGGGATCTACGAGCAGTACTTC,CASSILAGGIYEQYF
.,few,TRBV6-6,TRBJ1-5,TGTGCCAGCAGTTACGGGCAGGGGACTCAGCCCCAGCATTTT,CASSYGQGTQPQHF
TRBD2,.,TRBV2,TRBJ2-4,TGTGCCAGCAGTGTCCCCGGGGGGGGGCTCCAGTACTTC,CASSVPGGGLQYF
.,.,TRBV6-5,TRBJ1-1,TGTGCCAGCAGTTACTCGAGGGGATCCAACAGGGAAGCTTTCTTT,CASSYSRGSNREAFF
TRBD2,.,TRBV24-1,TRBJ2-1,TGTGCCACCAGTGACCCCGGGAGGGGGAACAATGAGCAGTTCTTC,CATSDPGRGNNEQFF
.,once,TRBV30,TRBJ2-7,TGTGCCTGGAGCCCACAGTACTACGAGCAGTACTTC,CAWSPQYYEQYF
.,.,TRBV21-1,TRBJ2-1,TGTGCCAGCAGCTTGTGGGCACAGGGCGATGAGCAGTTCTTC,CASSLWAQGDEQFF
.,.,TRBV27,TRBJ2-5,TGTGCCAGCAGTTTAGGGCCAGGAGAGACCCAGTACTTC,CASSLGPGETQYF
TRBD2,.,TRBV29-1,TRBJ2-7,TGCAGCGTCGCACTAGCGGGAAGGAACGAGCAGTACTTC,CSVALAGRNEQYF
.,.,TRBV29-1,TRBJ2-3,TGCAGCGTTGTAGGGACCGCCGGCACAGATACGCAGTATTTT,CSVVGTAGTDTQYF
.,.,TRBV6-5,TRBJ1-1,TGTGCCAGCAGCTACAGGGACCGAACTGAAGCTTTCTTT,CASSYRDRTEAFF
TRBD1,.,TRBV5-4,TRBJ2-3,TGTGCCAGCAGCGCGAGACAGGGAACAGATACGCAGTATTTT,CASSARQGTDTQYF
.,.,TRBV27,TRBJ2-1,TGTGCCAGCAGTTTACGGGAGTCGAATGAGCAGTTCTTC,CASSLRESNEQFF
.,.,TRBV10-1,TRBJ1-5,TGCGCCAGCAGTGGGGTATGGAATCAGCCCCAGCATTTT,CASSGVWNQPQHF
.,medium-sized,TRBV7-3,TRBJ2-1,TGTGCCAGCAGCCCGCAGTCAGGGGTATCAAATGAGCAGTTCTTC,CASSPQSGVSNEQFF
TRBD1,.,TRBV5-6,TRBJ1-2,TGTGCCAGCAGCGCTAACAGGGGATGGAATGGCTACACCTTC,CASSANRGWNGYTF
.,.,TRBV4-2,TRBJ2-1,TGTGCCAGCAGCCAAGAAAGGGGGGGCAATGAGCAGTTCTTC,CASSQERGGNEQFF
.,.,TRBV7-3,TRBJ2-2,TGTGCCAGCAGCTTCTTCGACGGGGAGCTGTTTTTT,CASSFFDGELFF
.,.,TRBV19,TRBJ1-6,TGTGCCAGTACTATCAGGAGCTCCTATAATTCACCCCTCCACTTT,CASTIRSSYNSPLHF
.,.,TRBV29-1,TRBJ1-4,TGCAGCGTGCAAGGGGGAGGTGGAGAAAAACTGTTTTTT,CSVQGGGGEKLFF
.,.,TRBV4-1,TRBJ2-7,TGCGCCAGCAGCCAAGTAGATTCCCAGCCTCGGAGAAAGCAGTACTTC,CASSQVDSQPRRKQYF
.,.,TRBV19,TRBJ1-2,TGTGCCAGTAGTATTAGGTCTGGCTACACCTTC,CASSIRSGYTF
.,.,TRBV3-1/TRBV3-2,TRBJ2-7,TGTGCCAGCAGCCGGGACCAACGCAGCGAGCAGTACTTC,CASSRDQRSEQYF
.,.,TRBV2,TRBJ1-2,TGTGCCAGCAGTGAAGGCGGATACTATGGCTACACCTTC,CASSEGGYYGYTF
TRBD1,.,TRBV10-3,TRBJ1-6,TGTGCCATCAGTGACATTCTTACAGGGGGAACAGATCCACCCCTCCACTTT,CAISDILTGGTDPPLHF
TRBD1,.,TRBV6-4,TRBJ2-3,TGTGCCAGCAGTGACTCCGGGACAGGGGACACAGATACGCAGTATTTT,CASSDSGTGDTDTQYF
.,.,TRBV7-2,TRBJ2-7,TGTGCCAGCAGCTTGACCCTCTACGAGCAGTACTTC,CASSLTLYEQYF
.,.,TRBV9,TRBJ2-7,TGTGCCAGCAGCGTAGGACAGTCCTACGAGCAGTACTTC,CASSVGQSYEQYF
TRBD1,once,TRBV19,TRBJ1-2,TGTGCCAGTGTTAGTAGCCCGACAGGGGGTCTCGACTACACCTTC,CASVSSPTGGLDYTF
.,.,TRBV9,TRBJ2-3,TGTGCCAGCAGCGTAGGTGACAGAGACACAGATACGCAGTATTTT,CASSVGDRDTDTQYF
.,.,TRBV28,TRBJ2-3,TGTGCCAGCAGTTTAGGGGGGGCCGGGACAGATACGCAGTATTTT,CASSLGGAGTDTQYF
TRBD1,few,TRBV6-6,TRBJ1-5,TGTGCCAGCAGCCAAGACAGGGGGCAACAGCCCCAGCATTTT,CASSQDRGQQPQHF
.,.,TRBV4-2,TRBJ1-5,TGTGCCAGCGGAGGGAGTGGGTTGGGTCAGCCCCAGCATTTT,CASGGSGLGQPQHF
.,.,TRBV4-1,TRBJ1-6,TGCGCCAGCAGCCAAGGTCAGGGTCGCTCCTATAATTCACCCCTCCACTTT,CASSQGQGRSYNSPLHF
.,few,TRBV18,TRBJ1-3,TGTGCCAGCTCAGGGGAACAGCACAACTCTGGAAACACCATATATTTT,CASSGEQHNSGNTIYF